One sample yielded the 22 T cell receptor beta chains listed below, sequenced in a study of T cells after yellow fever vaccination. Using its own MiXCR run on the 5' RACE reads, TCRdb lists one record per CDR3 protein. The sample carries 150,000 to 200,000 distinct CDR3 sequences, around 9.3% recorded once. The sample in question was CD8+ T cells sorted from PBMCs, obtained 45 days after the yellow fever booster vaccination. The receptors were gathered from a man aged 18-30 years who received the YFV17D yellow fever vaccine.

In this sample, this clonotype turned up many times. The chain has TRBV9 and TRBJ2-3; 9 bases fit TRBD2. CDR1 is SGDLS and CDR2 is YYNGEE in the germline V gene. The junction had 3 bases not matched to a gene; V was cut back by 0 bases and J by 1 base. This CDR3 comprises 16 residues. The CDR3 spells CASSVVGGGGTDTQYF. In nucleotides, the CDR3 is TGTGCCAGCAGCGTAGTCGGCGGGGGGGGCACAGATACGCAGTATTTT.

A few counts support this clonotype. The rearrangement uses TRBV29-1 and TRBJ1-1; 7 bases align to TRBD1. The CDR3 extends over 11 amino acids. Losses at the gene ends were 7 bases for V and 1 base for J; bases not matched to a gene: 0. Germline V CDR1 and CDR2: SQVTM, ANQGSEA. The CDR3 DNA follows: TGCAGCGGGGACAGGAACACTGAAGCTTTCTTT. Amino acid sequence: CSGDRNTEAFF.

In its sample, this clonotype was seen a few times. The chain joins TRBV7-6 to TRBJ1-6; D is unresolved. The length of the CDR3 is 16 residues. Per the germline V gene, CDR1 is SGHVS and CDR2 is FNYEAQ. With 1 base removed from V and 10 bases from J, the gap between germline ends came to 17 bases. The CDR3 loop is CASSLGSVLSSSPLHF. Here the CDR3 DNA reads TGTGCCAGCAGCTTAGGTTCGGTTTTATCTTCGTCACCCCTCCACTTT.

The J gene is TRBJ1-1, the V gene TRBV1; the table's D call, TRBD1, has no DNA check behind it. TRBV1 is listed as a pseudogene. The CDR3 has 9 amino acids. The CDR3 bases are TGCACCAGGGGGGCGGGGGCTTTCTTT. Translated: CTRGAGAFF.

The chain uses TRBV28 and TRBJ2-7; perhaps TRBD1 as D (6 bases). V was cut by 3 bases and J by 2 bases, with 8 bases left in between. The CDR3 sequence is 13 residues long. Germline CDR1 reads MDHEN; CDR2 reads SYDVKM. The CDR3 nucleotides are TGTGCCAGCAGTTTCCGGGACACCTACGAGCAGTACGTC. This codes for CASSFRDTYEQYV.

This clonotype was counted a few times. The rearrangement links TRBV4-2 to TRBJ1-4; a weak D match, TRBD1 (5 bases). Germline CDR1 reads LGHNA; CDR2 reads YNFKEQ. The V end lost 3 bases, the J end lost 6 bases, and 11 bases lay between the germline ends. The CDR3 spans 14 residues. CDR3 loop: CASSQGQQYEKLFF. The CDR3 region has the DNA TGTGCCAGCAGCCAGGGGCAGCAATATGAAAAACTGTTTTTT.

The table lists this clonotype with a few counts. V is TRBV6-5 and J is TRBJ1-5; D uncertain. From germline, CDR1 is MNHEY and CDR2 SVGAGI. The CDR3 covers 14 residues. V lost 5 bases, J lost 2 bases, and 10 bases lay in between. The CDR3 DNA reads as TGTGCCAGCAGTAAGGCCCGGGGCAATCAGCCCCAGCATTTT. It translates to CASSKARGNQPQHF.

This clonotype has only a few counts. V usage is TRBV6-2 or TRBV6-3 and J usage is TRBJ1-2; D might be TRBD1 (5 bases). Germline loops: CDR1 MNHEY, CDR2 SVGEGT. V shed 8 bases and J shed 8 bases, with 12 bases lying between them. There are 11 residues in the CDR3. CDR3 loop: CASGHGGGYTF. CDR3 nucleotide sequence: TGTGCCAGCGGCCATGGGGGAGGCTACACCTTC.

In its sample, this clonotype was seen a few times. The V and J genes are TRBV7-6 and TRBJ1-5, with a possible D match to TRBD1 (6 bases). CDR3 length: 15 residues. CDR1 is SGHVS, CDR2 FNYEAQ, per germline. Trimming took off 2 bases at V and 7 bases at J, with 15 bases between the two ends. In DNA, the CDR3 is TGTGCCAGCAGCTTACTACCGGGGGGCGACCAGCCCCAGCATTTT. Translating it yields CASSLLPGGDQPQHF.

This clonotype was found many times. V and J are TRBV4-1 and TRBJ2-3, with a possible D match to TRBD2 (6 bases). Per germline, CDR1 MGHRA and CDR2 YSYEKL. V gave up 4 bases and J gave up 7 bases, with 24 bases separating them. The CDR3 spans 17 residues. The CDR3, as DNA: TGCGCCAGCAGCCCAGTCACCAACCAGGGAGGTTCATATACGCAGTATTTT. Its translation: CASSPVTNQGGSYTQYF.

The sample holds a few counts of this clonotype. This rearrangement joins TRBV4-3 to TRBJ2-2; 12 nucleotides agree with TRBD2. V lost 2 bases and J lost 6; bases outside the gene matches: 7. The CDR3 sequence is 17 residues long. CDR1 is LGHNA and CDR2 is YSLEER in the germline V gene. CDR3 nucleotides: TGCGCCAGCAGCCAAAGAACTAGCGGGGGGTTTTCCGGGGAGCTGTTTTTT. This gives the protein CASSQRTSGGFSGELFF.

This rearrangement joins TRBV29-1 to TRBJ2-2, with no clear D. The CDR3 is made up of 12 amino acids. The V gene lost 2 bases and the J gene lost 7 bases, with 8 bases spanning the gap. Germline loops: CDR1 SQVTM, CDR2 ANQGSEA. CDR3 nucleotides: TGCAGCGTTGAACCGGTTATCGGGGAGCTGTTTTTT. It encodes CSVEPVIGELFF.

This clonotype was detected a few times. The chain employs TRBV5-1 and TRBJ1-1, with 8 positions matching TRBD1. Germline V lookup: CDR1 SGHRS, CDR2 YFSETQ. The CDR3 runs to 12 residues. The J segment lost 8 bases and the V segment lost 0 bases, leaving 0 bases of the junction unmatched. CDR3 loop: CASSLGQGEAFF. The CDR3 nucleotides are TGCGCCAGCAGCTTGGGACAGGGGGAAGCTTTCTTT. The whole variable domain, filled in from reference TRBV5-1 and TRBJ1-1, reads KAGVTQTPRYLIKTRGQQVTLSCSPISGHRSVSWYQQTPGQGLQFLFEYFSETQRNKGNFPGRFSGRQFSNSRSEMNVSTLELGDSALYLCASSLGQGEAFFGQGTRLTVV.

The sample holds a few counts of this clonotype. J is TRBJ2-7 and V is TRBV6-4; D is ambiguous. CDR1 and CDR2 (germline): MRHNA, SNTAGT. V was pared by 7 bases and J by 2 bases, with 9 bases between. There are 12 residues in the CDR3. In DNA, the CDR3 is TGTGCCAGCATTGAGGAGACCTACGAGCAGTACGTC. This sequence encodes CASIEETYEQYV.

The chain uses TRBV15 and TRBJ1-2, with D tentatively TRBD1 (6 bases). The germline gives CDR1 LNHNV, CDR2 YYDKDF (reference sequence). The CDR3 consists of 16 residues. V was pared by 5 bases and J by 5 bases, with 21 bases between. The CDR3 DNA reads as TGTGCCACCAGCTCCCAAGGCAAACAGGGTCTGTATGGCTACACCTTC. It encodes CATSSQGKQGLYGYTF.

V is TRBV5-5 and J is TRBJ2-7; either TRBD1 or TRBD2 may fit D (5 bases each). Germline loops: CDR1 SGHKS, CDR2 YYEKEE (reference sequence). This CDR3 is built from 16 residues. Deletions cut 0 bases from V and 7 bases from J, with 20 bases between. CDR3 nucleotide sequence: TGTGCCAGCAGCTTGGAGTTTCGGGGCAGTCTGAGGGAGCAGTACTTC. Its translation is CASSLEFRGSLREQYF.

CDR3 in amino acids: CASSPGPAYGYTF. The CDR3 DNA is TGTGCCAGCAGCCCTGGGCCAGCCTATGGCTACACCTTC. The chain joins TRBV6-2 or TRBV6-3 to TRBJ1-2, with D unclear. There are 13 residues in the CDR3. Germline V CDR1 and CDR2: MNHEY, SVGEGT. With 6 bases removed from V and 4 bases from J, the gap between germline ends came to 12 bases.

V gene TRBV13 combines with J gene TRBJ2-1; either TRBD1 or TRBD2 may supply D (6 bases each). The germline V gene encodes CDR1 PRHDT and CDR2 FYEKMQ (reference sequence). Trimming took 1 base from V and 8 from J, leaving 18 bases between them. This CDR3 spans 16 amino acids. The CDR3 DNA is TGTGCCAGCAGCTTAGAGTACGGGGGCCGGGCGGATGAGCAGTTCTTC. It is translated as CASSLEYGGRADEQFF.

The sample holds many counts of this clonotype. V and J are TRBV27 and TRBJ1-5; D not certain. Germline values: CDR1 MNHEY, CDR2 SMNVEV (reference sequence). Deletions cut 8 bases from V and 0 bases from J, with 11 bases between. The CDR3 runs 14 residues. The chain's CDR3 is CASRPGYSNQPQHF. For the CDR3, the DNA is TGTGCCAGCCGGCCGGGGTATAGCAATCAGCCCCAGCATTTT.

Only a few counts were recorded for this clonotype. The V and J genes are TRBV13 and TRBJ2-7; D unresolved. The V end lost 0 bases, the J end lost 8 bases, and 8 bases lay between the germline ends. Looked up from germline, CDR1 is PRHDT and CDR2 is FYEKMQ (reference sequence). This CDR3 is 12 amino acids long. The CDR3 bases are TGTGCCAGCAGCTTAGGGAGAGGCCAGCAGTACGTC. Translated: CASSLGRGQQYV.

This clonotype was recorded many times. This sequence joins TRBV10-3 and TRBJ2-7; the D gene is possibly TRBD1 (6 bases). CDR3 length: 12 amino acids. V was trimmed by 4 bases and J by 5 bases, leaving 9 bases between them. In germline, CDR1 is ENHRY, CDR2 SYGVKD. For the CDR3, the DNA is TGTGCCATCAGTGCAGGGGACCACGAGCAGTACGTC. Amino acids: CAISAGDHEQYV.

This clonotype showed up just a few times. The CDR3 is CASSAGRGARTEAFF. DNA of the CDR3: TGTGCCAGCAGCGCCGGGCGAGGGGCGCGGACTGAAGCTTTCTTT. The rearrangement joins TRBV7-2 to TRBJ1-1; a possible D gene is TRBD1 (5 bases). The germline V and J ends were trimmed by 5 bases and 5 bases, with 18 bases remaining between them. CDR1 is SGHTA and CDR2 is FQGNSA in the germline V gene. The length of the CDR3 is 15 residues.